This section outlines one TCR beta chain sequence together with its context. This clone was counted once. The antigen this receptor binds is unknown. The sample holds no much larger clone one base away, and base qualities are not on file. The sample's time point label is to be understood as: proximal margin of the surgical specimen (macroscopically non-inflamed). Eligible patients were adults with ileal or ileocolonic Crohn's disease who had an indication for ileocolonic resection. Whole ileal mucosal biopsies were kept frozen at -80 degrees C prior to DNA extraction. Genomic DNA was extracted from frozen whole biopsies with a TRizol-based method and quantified on a NanoDrop 2000 spectrophotometer. The library was produced with the immunoSEQ multiplex PCR assay. Adaptive Biotechnology amplified the CDR3 regions from genomic DNA with a two-step multiplex PCR designed to control amplification bias. Primers for every V and J gene segment were used in the first PCR, and barcodes and Illumina adapters were added in the second PCR. CDR3 libraries were sequenced on an Illumina instrument. In the original analysis: Analysis combined the vendor-provided pipelines with custom analysis of raw data in R/Bioconductor under R version 3.3.0. Clonality, which ranges from 0 to 1, was calculated as the inverse of the normalised Shannon entropy across all productive clones. High-frequency clones were defined as the share of the repertoire taken up by the top 100 clones, keeping only clones that passed a 95% confidence test. Overlap between samples was measured with the Morisita-Horn index, while repertoire diversity was measured with the Simpson index. TCRdb mirrors the immuneACCESS table, restricted to in-frame sequences. Some clones are absent from its copies; in checked studies, under half trace to an unresolved V gene, and the reason for the others is unknown. The V and J calls and clone size were taken over from that table, and D and trimming were inferred from the DNA. Recorded for this sample are around 7,500 clones; 55% to 75% of them occurred a single time. The leading ten clones occupy about 40% of the sample.

The germline V gene supplies CDR1 SGHNT and CDR2 YENEEA. From the cysteine through the phenylalanine, the CDR3 covers 16 amino acids. The DNA shown is the 48-base CDR3, in frame from base 1. Trimming accounts for 5 bases at V and 0 bases at J, while the number of junction bases matched to no gene is 10. This specimen belongs to a study of T cell repertoires in ileal Crohn's disease (dated by TCRdb to between 2018 and 2021). About the investigation overall: Median disease duration was about eight years, and roughly 35% of patients were identified as active smokers at the time of surgery. All patients had surgery for a complication: stricturing disease in approximately 60% and penetrating disease in 39%. Roughly half of the patients were given postoperative therapy, with approximately 17 on anti-TNF agents and 11 on thiopurines. Biopsies taken from the proximal margin of the surgical specimen were designated as MI samples. Five hundred nanograms of biopsy DNA per sample were submitted for commercial TCRB immunosequencing. TCR repertoire analysis was done in a few dozen Crohn's disease patients from a prospective multicentre cohort. Running in parallel with the study was a multicentre cohort set up to find predictors of early endoscopic recurrence following ileocolonic resection. Endoscopic postoperative recurrence was defined as a Rutgeerts score above i0. A total of 171 mucosal samples from 60 or so patients were sequenced, collected from several sites on the surgical specimen and at postoperative endoscopy.

On the study overall, not on this receptor specifically: A significantly higher proportion of clonal expansions was observed in active smokers at surgery than in non-smokers (about 25% vs 20%, p=0.02). Only a subgroup of patients, of unstated size, had mucosal CD4 and CD8 T cells sorted and sequenced. More high-frequency clones were carried by sorted CD8 T cells than by CD4 T cells, suggesting that mucosal expansions were mainly CD8. Higher percentages of high-frequency clones at the time of surgery were linked to endoscopic recurrence, and every patient with clonality above 26.8% (18/57) had recurrence.

The source material was ileal tissue. The receptor comes from an adult with Crohn's disease. This chain joins TRBV11-3 to TRBJ2-7, and 7 junction bases match TRBD2. The DNA sequence is given as TGTGCCAGCAGCCCCAGTTCTAGCGGTAGCTCCTACGAGCAGTACTTC. This sequence encodes CASSPSSSGSSYEQYF.